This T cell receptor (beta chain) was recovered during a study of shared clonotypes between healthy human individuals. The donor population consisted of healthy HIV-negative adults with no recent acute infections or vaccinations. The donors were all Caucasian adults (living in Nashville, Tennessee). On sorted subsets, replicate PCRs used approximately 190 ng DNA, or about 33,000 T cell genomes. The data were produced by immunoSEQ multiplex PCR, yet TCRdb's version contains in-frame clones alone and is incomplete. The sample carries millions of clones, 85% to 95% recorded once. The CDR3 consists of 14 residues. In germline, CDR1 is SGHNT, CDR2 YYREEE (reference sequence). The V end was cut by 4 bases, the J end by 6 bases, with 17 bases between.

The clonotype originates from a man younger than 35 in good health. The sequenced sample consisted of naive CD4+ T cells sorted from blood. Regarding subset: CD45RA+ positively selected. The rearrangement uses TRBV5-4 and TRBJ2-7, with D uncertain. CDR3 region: CASSPLSSPGEQYF. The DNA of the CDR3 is TGTGCCAGCAGCCCCCTCTCGAGTCCGGGCGAGCAGTACTTC.